This T cell receptor beta chain appears in the sequencing data of a study of post-analysis software for immune sequencing data. Study summary: Patients with relapsing-remitting, secondary progressive and progressive-relapsing multiple sclerosis courses were all represented.

Notes on the study in general: Controls showed lower frequencies than patients for roughly five TRBV segments, and TRBV5-6, TRBV5-1 and TRBV20-1 were among these.

Incorporated into the TCR beta cDNA libraries were unique molecular identifiers, which served to reduce PCR and sequencing biases. One entry per CDR3 protein results from TCRdb running MiXCR on the PCR reads. Of about 800,000 distinct CDR3 sequences in the sample, roughly 27% were seen once. As regards this clonotype: What it binds is not known. This sequence may be a read error, since a much larger clone differs from it by one base.

In germline, CDR1 is SGHTA, CDR2 FQGNSA. The CDR3 spans 14 residues. The V and J ends lost 1 base and 9 bases respectively, with 15 bases between them. The clonotype comes from a girl between 10 and 17 years old with multiple sclerosis. Sequencing was performed on blood. J is TRBJ2-5 and V is TRBV7-2; D is perhaps TRBD2 (6 bases). CDR3 sequence (DNA): TGTGCCAGCAGCTTAGGCTCCGGGAGCGAGGCCCAGTACTTC. Translating gives CASSLGSGSEAQYF. Together with reference TRBV7-2 and TRBJ2-5, the CDR3 gives the full variable domain: GAGVSQSPSNKVTEKGKDVELRCDPISGHTALYWYRQSLGQGLEFLIYFQGNSAPDKSGLPSDRFSAERTGGSVSTLTIQRTQQEDSAVYLCASSLGSGSEAQYFGPGTRLLVL.